The 15 T cell receptor beta chains in this list originate from one sample, sequenced in a study of cytomegalovirus exposure and HLA in healthy donors. Vbeta (60) and Jbeta (13) primers were used in the PCR. Sequencing used immunoSEQ multiplex PCR; TCRdb keeps in-frame clones, though not all of them. The repertoire includes 150,000 to 180,000 clones, roughly 80% of them detected once, and roughly 4.2% sits in the top ten. The specimen sequenced was PBMCs. Receptors originate from a woman between 40 and 50 years old in good health and CMV-seronegative.

The chain is built from TRBV21-1 and TRBJ2-3; whether TRBD2, the table's D call, matches the DNA was not checked. TRBV21-1 is a listed pseudogene. The CDR3 has 19 residues. The CDR3 region has the DNA TGTGCCAGCAGCCACATCCAGGGACTAGCGGGGGGGAGCACAGATACGCAGTATTTT. Encoded protein: CASSHIQGLAGGSTDTQYF.

The J gene is TRBJ2-5, the V gene TRBV6-1, with D perhaps matching TRBD1 (7 bases). The CDR3 contains 13 residues. Germline V CDR1 and CDR2: MNHNS, SASEGT. The germline V and J ends were trimmed by 6 bases and 5 bases, with 13 bases remaining between them. This chain's CDR3 is CASRRQGGETQYF. The CDR3 DNA reads TGTGCCAGCAGGCGACAGGGAGGTGAGACCCAGTACTTC.

The chain is built from TRBV28 and TRBJ1-4; tentatively, D is TRBD1 (6 bases). Trimming removed 3 bases at V and 6 bases at J, with 11 bases between. The CDR3 extends over 14 amino acids. CDR1 and CDR2 from the germline V gene are MDHEN and SYDVKM. The CDR3 DNA is TGTGCCAGCAGTTTCGGGGGGCGGGATGAAAAACTGTTTTTT. Protein sequence: CASSFGGRDEKLFF.

The chain carries TRBV6-1 and TRBJ2-2, with a possible D match to TRBD1 (6 bases). The ends were cut back, 3 bases at V and 6 bases at J, with 14 bases in the middle. CDR1 is MNHNS, CDR2 SASEGT, per germline. The CDR3 totals 15 residues. CDR3 region: CASSEPGVKAGELFF. Here the CDR3 DNA reads TGTGCCAGCAGTGAGCCAGGGGTCAAGGCCGGGGAGCTGTTTTTT.

The chain has TRBV7-8 and TRBJ1-5; D is undetermined. This CDR3 is 12 amino acids long. The germline V gene encodes CDR1 SGHVS and CDR2 FQNEAQ. The V and J ends lost 6 bases and 0 bases respectively, with 3 bases between them. CDR3 DNA sequence: TGTGCCAGCAGTTATAGCAATCAGCCCCAGCATTTT. This encodes CASSYSNQPQHF. Looking up the rest from reference TRBV7-8 and TRBJ1-5 gives the full variable domain: GAGVSQSPRYKVAKRGQDVALRCDPISGHVSLFWYQQALGQGPEFLTYFQNEAQLDKSGLPSDRFFAERPEGSVSTLKIQRTQQEDSAVYLCASSYSNQPQHFGDGTRLSIL.

This rearrangement joins TRBV19 to TRBJ2-1; TRBD2 matches 9 bases. V lost 6 bases, J lost 4 bases, and 7 bases stayed unmatched. This CDR3 is built from 15 residues. Germline lookup yields CDR1 LNHDA and CDR2 SQIVND (reference sequence). The CDR3 loop reads CASRPGLAAYNEQFF. DNA of the CDR3: TGTGCCAGTAGGCCGGGACTAGCAGCATACAATGAGCAGTTCTTC.

CDR3 region: CASSAPQGKNTEAFF. CDR3 nucleotides: TGTGCCAGCAGCGCCCCCCAGGGTAAGAACACTGAAGCTTTCTTT. This rearrangement joins TRBV5-4 to TRBJ1-1, with D possibly TRBD1 on 5 matching bases. V was shortened by 4 bases and J by 1 base, with 14 bases between the two germline ends. The germline V gene has CDR1 SGHNT and CDR2 YYREEE (reference sequence). The CDR3 spans 15 residues.

This clone was observed a handful of times. V and J are TRBV9 and TRBJ1-3; D remains unclear. Germline lookup yields CDR1 SGDLS and CDR2 YYNGEE. Trimming shortened V by 1 base and J by 0 bases, and 14 bases separated the two germline ends. The CDR3 is 17 amino acids. This chain's CDR3 is CASSVSARSLSGNTIYF. The CDR3 coding sequence is TGTGCCAGCAGCGTATCGGCAAGGAGTCTCTCTGGAAACACCATATATTTT.

The chain is built from TRBV29-1 and TRBJ2-1; a possible D gene is TRBD2 (7 bases). CDR1 is SQVTM and CDR2 is ANQGSEA in the germline V gene. V shed 6 bases and J shed 6 bases, with 21 bases lying between them. This CDR3 has 15 residues. Here the CDR3 reads CSVAVGGGSPNEQFF. The DNA of the CDR3 is TGCAGCGTGGCGGTCGGGGGCGGGAGTCCCAATGAGCAGTTCTTC.

The chain combines TRBV10-1 with TRBJ2-1, with D possibly matching TRBD2 (6 bases). V lost 2 bases and J lost 3, with 14 bases in between. The CDR3 totals 16 residues. Germline assignment: CDR1 WNHNN and CDR2 SYGVQD (reference sequence). The CDR3 DNA follows: TGCGCCAGCAGTGAGGATCGGGGGAGGAACTACAATGAGCAGTTCTTC. It codes for CASSEDRGRNYNEQFF.

V and J are TRBV4-1 and TRBJ2-5, with 7 bases lining up with TRBD1. With V trimmed by 0 bases and J by 6 bases, 7 bases remained unmatched. Germline loops: CDR1 MGHRA, CDR2 YSYEKL. This CDR3 contains 15 residues. The CDR3: CASSQDRGSYKTQYF. The CDR3, as DNA: TGCGCCAGCAGCCAAGACAGGGGGAGTTATAAGACCCAGTACTTC.

J is TRBJ2-3 and V is TRBV19; no reliable D call. The CDR3 consists of 10 residues. Trimming shortened V by 10 bases and J by 6 bases, and 8 bases separated the two germline ends. CDR1 is LNHDA, CDR2 SQIVND, per germline (reference sequence). CDR3 residues: CATARDTQYF. The CDR3 nucleotides read TGTGCCACCGCGCGGGATACGCAGTATTTT.

The chain uses TRBV10-2 and TRBJ1-2; maybe TRBD1 (5 bases). The CDR3 length is 14 residues. Germline assignment: CDR1 WSHSY and CDR2 SAAADI. The ends were cut back, 3 bases at V and 1 base at J, with 9 bases in the middle. The CDR3 DNA sequence: TGCGCCAGCAGTGACAGGGCTATTAACTATGGCTACACCTTC. The encoded protein is CASSDRAINYGYTF.

This clone was observed a handful of times. The rearrangement uses TRBV6-5 and TRBJ1-5; 7 nucleotides align to TRBD1. The V gene's germline CDR1 is MNHEY and CDR2 SVGAGI. This CDR3 spans 15 amino acids. The ends lost 2 bases at V and 3 bases at J; junction bases unmatched: 4. CDR3: CASSYQQGFNQPQHF. The DNA for the CDR3 is TGTGCCAGCAGTTACCAACAGGGGTTCAATCAGCCCCAGCATTTT.

The sample holds a few counts of this clone. This chain links TRBV10-3 with TRBJ2-4; TRBD2 matches 11 bases. There are 15 residues in the CDR3. The junction had 6 bases not matched to a gene; V was cut back by 4 bases and J by 7 bases. CDR1 and CDR2 from the germline V gene are ENHRY and SYGVKD. CDR3 protein: CAISGSGGAENIQYF. Written as DNA, the CDR3 is TGTGCCATCAGTGGTAGCGGGGGGGCGGAGAACATTCAGTACTTC.